Below, 10 T cell receptor beta chains from the same sample are listed, as sequenced in a study of shared clonotypes between healthy human individuals. Positive CCR7 selection of CD45RO-negative cells yielded the naive CD8 cells, and terminally differentiated effector memory CD45RA+ cells were excluded. Clones were read by immunoSEQ multiplex PCR, and TCRdb kept only the in-frame ones, dropping some. The sample consists of about 600,000 clones, nearly 97% of them appearing once. Sequenced sample: naive CD8+ T cells sorted from blood. The receptors were gathered from a woman aged 25 to 45 in good health.

This rearrangement joins TRBV28 to TRBJ1-2, with 9 bases identical to TRBD1. Germline values: CDR1 MDHEN, CDR2 SYDVKM. This CDR3 has 14 amino acids. The V and J ends lost 2 bases and 7 bases, in that order; junction bases with no gene match: 5. This chain's CDR3 is CASSLPGQGFGYTF. The CDR3 DNA reads as TGTGCCAGCAGTTTACCCGGACAGGGGTTTGGCTACACCTTC.

The rearrangement uses TRBV6-5 and TRBJ1-1; weak D call: TRBD1 (5 bases). Trimming stripped 0 bases from V and 0 bases from J, with 11 bases between. Germline loops: CDR1 MNHEY, CDR2 SVGAGI. This CDR3 comprises 16 residues. CDR3 bases: TGTGCCAGCAGTTACTCGGCCAGGGCCATGAACACTGAAGCTTTCTTT. This gives the protein CASSYSARAMNTEAFF.

The V gene is TRBV6-6, the J gene TRBJ2-7; weak D call: TRBD2 (5 bases). V was clipped by 2 bases and J by 4 bases, with 15 bases between them. The CDR3 runs 15 residues. Germline lookup yields CDR1 MNHNY and CDR2 SVGAGI (reference sequence). The CDR3 DNA reads as TGTGCCAGCAGTTACGCTAGCCCAGACCTTTACGAGCAGTACTTC. It codes for CASSYASPDLYEQYF.

The chain is built from TRBV7-6 and TRBJ2-3, with 11 bases aligning to TRBD2. CDR1 is SGHVS and CDR2 is FNYEAQ in the germline V gene. The CDR3 runs to 15 residues. V gave up 4 bases and J gave up 5 bases; unmatched junction bases: 5. In DNA, the CDR3 is TGTGCCAGCAGCTCACTAGCGGGAGTCGTAGATACGCAGTATTTT. Its translation is CASSSLAGVVDTQYF.

This sequence joins TRBV27 and TRBJ2-1, with no clear D. The CDR3 contains 15 residues. Trimming took off 3 bases at V and 5 bases at J, with 14 bases between the two ends. CDR1 is MNHEY, CDR2 SMNVEV, per germline (reference sequence). The DNA for the CDR3 is TGTGCCAGCAGTTTCGCGGTTAGAAGGGACAATGAGCAGTTCTTC. Translated, it gives CASSFAVRRDNEQFF.

The chain recombines TRBV11-2 with TRBJ2-7; possibly TRBD1 or TRBD2 for D (5 bases each). This CDR3 contains 14 residues. CDR1 is SGHAT, CDR2 FQNNGV, per germline. Trimming removed 3 bases from V and 4 bases from J, with 13 bases in between. CDR3 in amino acids: CASSFSGTRYEQYF. In DNA, the CDR3 is TGTGCCAGCAGCTTCTCCGGGACGCGGTACGAGCAGTACTTC.

The chain couples TRBV27 to TRBJ2-3; tentatively, D is TRBD2 (6 bases). CDR1 is MNHEY and CDR2 is SMNVEV in the germline V gene (reference sequence). The CDR3 is made up of 14 amino acids. The CDR3 reads CVTLARSSTDTQYF. In DNA, the CDR3 is TGTGTCACGCTAGCGCGTTCTAGCACAGATACGCAGTATTTT.

The chain employs TRBV27 and TRBJ1-4, with D perhaps TRBD1 (6 bases). With 5 bases removed from V and 0 bases from J, the gap between germline ends came to 16 bases. The CDR3 contains 17 residues. In germline, CDR1 is MNHEY, CDR2 SMNVEV (reference sequence). The CDR3 sequence: CASSPGTGSATNEKLFF. As DNA, the CDR3 is TGTGCCAGCAGTCCAGGAACAGGGTCCGCAACTAATGAAAAACTGTTTTTT.

V gene TRBV25-1 combines with J gene TRBJ2-1; D is tentatively TRBD1 or TRBD2 (5 bases each). The germline CDR1 and CDR2 sequences are MGHDK and SYGVNS. Trimming removed 4 bases from V and 5 bases from J, with 6 bases in between. The CDR3 loop spans 12 amino acids. The CDR3 nucleotides are TGTGCCAGCAGTGGAGGGGACAATGAGCAGTTCTTC. It translates to CASSGGDNEQFF.

The J gene is TRBJ1-4, the V gene TRBV5-1; TRBD1 matches at 11 bases. The CDR3 spans 16 residues. Germline values: CDR1 SGHRS, CDR2 YFSETQ. The junction had 6 bases not matched to a gene; V was cut back by 4 bases and J by 4 bases. This CDR3 reads CASSQSGQGGNEKLFF. In nucleotides, the CDR3 is TGCGCCAGCAGCCAATCGGGACAGGGGGGTAATGAAAAACTGTTTTTT.